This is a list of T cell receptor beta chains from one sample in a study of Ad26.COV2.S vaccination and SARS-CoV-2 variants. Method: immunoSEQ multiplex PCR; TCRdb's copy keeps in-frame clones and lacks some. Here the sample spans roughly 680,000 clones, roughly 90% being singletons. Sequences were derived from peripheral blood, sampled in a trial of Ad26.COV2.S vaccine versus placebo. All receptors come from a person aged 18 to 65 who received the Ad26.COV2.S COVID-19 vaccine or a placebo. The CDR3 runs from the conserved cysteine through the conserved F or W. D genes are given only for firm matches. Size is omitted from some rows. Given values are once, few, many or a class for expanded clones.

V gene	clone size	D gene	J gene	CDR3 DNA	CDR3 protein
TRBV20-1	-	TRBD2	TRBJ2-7	TGCAGTGCTAGTCCCCCTATCCGATTAGCGGGGGCGCGCGAGCAGTACTTC	CSASPPIRLAGAREQYF
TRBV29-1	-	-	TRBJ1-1	TGCAGCGTTGTGAGGAACACTGAAGCTTTCTTT	CSVVRNTEAFF
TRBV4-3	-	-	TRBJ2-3	TGCGCCAGCAGTCATGACAGTTCTAGCACAGATACGCAGTATTTT	CASSHDSSSTDTQYF
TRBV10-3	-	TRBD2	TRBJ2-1	TGTGCCATCAGTGAGTCTGGACTAGCGGGATACAATGAGCAGTTCTTC	CAISESGLAGYNEQFF
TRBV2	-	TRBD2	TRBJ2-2	TGTGCCAGCAGGCAGCAAGCGGGGGCGAACACCGGGGAGCTGTTTTTT	CASRQQAGANTGELFF
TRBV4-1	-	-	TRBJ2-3	TGCGCCAGCAGTCAGGACCATAGCACAGATACGCAGTATTTT	CASSQDHSTDTQYF
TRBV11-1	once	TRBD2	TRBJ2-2	TGTGCCAGCAGCCGTGGACTAGCGGGTTGGCCCGGGGAGCTGTTTTTT	CASSRGLAGWPGELFF
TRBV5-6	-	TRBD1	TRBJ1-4	TGTGCCAGCAGCTTGGGGACAGGGAGGGCTGAAAAACTGTTTTTT	CASSLGTGRAEKLFF
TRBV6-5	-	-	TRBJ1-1	TGTGCCAGCAGTCGCAGGGCCACTGAAGCTTTCTTT	CASSRRATEAFF
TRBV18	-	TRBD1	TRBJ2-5	TGTGCCAGCTCAACTCAGGACAGGGTCCAAGAGACCCAGTACTTC	CASSTQDRVQETQYF
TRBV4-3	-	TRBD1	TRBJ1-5	TGCGCCAGCAGTCGGGACAGGAATGGTAATCAGCCCCAGCATTTT	CASSRDRNGNQPQHF
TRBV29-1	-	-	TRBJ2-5	TGCAGCGTTGTCAACCAAGAGACCCAGTACTTC	CSVVNQETQYF
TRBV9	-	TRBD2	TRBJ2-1	TGTGCCAGCAGCGTATACGGGAGGGGGTACAATGAGCAGTTCTTC	CASSVYGRGYNEQFF
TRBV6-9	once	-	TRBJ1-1	TGTGCCAGCAAGGGAACAGGCAAAGGTGAAGCTTTCTTT	CASKGTGKGEAFF